This TCR beta chain derives from a study of early T cells in non-severe SARS-CoV-2 infection. Background on the study: Chains were not paired, and sequencing was done on bulk RNA from unsorted whole blood. Study-level points and caveats: Sequences matched to VDJdb favored anti-spike CD8 responses, while private and CD4 specificities were missed.

As for this clonotype: Its antigen remains unknown.

Unique molecular identifiers were attached to individual cDNA molecules. Using its own MiXCR run on the 5' RACE reads, TCRdb lists one record per CDR3 protein. The table lists 65,000 to 90,000 distinct CDR3 sequences, around an eighth of them singletons. The CDR3 has 13 residues. Germline V gene lookup returns CDR1 SGHTA and CDR2 FQGNSA. Trimming removed 2 bases at V and 1 base at J, with 5 bases between. The chain combines TRBV7-2 with TRBJ1-1; D not resolved. The specimen sequenced was whole blood. The receptor was derived from an adult who was a healthcare worker with PCR-confirmed SARS-CoV-2 infection or an uninfected control (not recorded which). This chain's CDR3 is CASSLRQNTEAFF. In DNA form, the CDR3 reads TGTGCCAGCAGCTTACGGCAGAACACTGAAGCTTTCTTT.